This entry lists 9 T cell receptor beta chains sequenced from one sample in a study of T cells in Graves' hyperthyroidism and ophthalmopathy. TCR beta CDR3 regions were amplified from RNA. The HTBI set primed first-round TCR CDR3 RT-PCR. Each CDR3 protein gets one entry after TCRdb re-called the multiplex PCR reads with MiXCR. The sample lists some 490,000 distinct CDR3 sequences, 22% occurring once. Source material: blood. All receptors come from a woman in her 70s with Graves' ophthalmopathy.

The sample holds many counts of this clonotype. This chain connects TRBV28 to TRBJ1-6; a weak D match, TRBD1 (6 bases). Trimming shortened V by 3 bases and J by 10 bases, and 10 bases separated the two germline ends. The CDR3 contains 13 residues. Germline V gene lookup returns CDR1 MDHEN and CDR2 SYDVKM. The chain's CDR3 is CASSFNRDSPLHF. The CDR3, as DNA: TGTGCCAGCAGTTTCAACAGGGACTCACCCCTCCACTTT.

As concerns this clonotype: This clone may be a read error of a much larger clone one base away. V usage is TRBV7-2 and J usage is TRBJ2-5; tentatively, D is TRBD1 or TRBD2 (5 bases each). Trimming left V 1 base short and J 8 bases short, with 8 bases between. From germline, CDR1 is SGHTA and CDR2 FQGNSA. The CDR3 covers 12 residues. CDR3 DNA sequence: TGTGCCAGCAGCTTAGGGGACCCTACCCAGTACTTC. Translation gives CASSLGDPTQYF. The full variable domain, completed using reference TRBV7-2 and TRBJ2-5, is GAGVSQSPSNKVTEKGKDVELRCDPISGHTALYWYRQSLGQGLEFLIYFQGNSAPDKSGLPSDRFSAERTGGSVSTLTIQRTQQEDSAVYLCASSLGDPTQYFGPGTRLLVL.

Details on this clonotype: The germline gene is not matched at one end of the junction; a read error may be the cause. V and J are TRBV20-1 and TRBJ2-1, with D maybe TRBD1 (8 bases). The CDR3 extends over 15 amino acids. Germline CDR1 is DFQATT and CDR2 is SNEGSKA (reference sequence). CDR3 protein: CSAKTGEGSYNKQFF. DNA for the CDR3: TGCAGTGCGAAGACAGGGGAGGGGTCCTACAATAAGCAGTTCTTC.

This clonotype was seen a few times. The chain is built from TRBV12-3 or TRBV12-4 and TRBJ2-5; maybe TRBD1 (6 bases). With 8 bases removed from V and 2 bases from J, the gap between germline ends came to 9 bases. CDR3 length equals 12 residues. CDR3 in amino acids: CASGGSQETQYF. In DNA, the CDR3 is TGTGCCAGCGGGGGCAGTCAAGAGACCCAGTACTTC.

This clonotype appeared a few times. The chain uses TRBV28 and TRBJ2-5; D possibly corresponds to TRBD2 (7 bases). Germline assignment: CDR1 MDHEN and CDR2 SYDVKM. CDR3 length equals 15 residues. V was cut by 2 bases and J by 6 bases, with 16 bases left in between. CDR3 region: CASSLGWGGAQTQYF. In nucleotides, the CDR3 is TGTGCCAGCAGTTTAGGGTGGGGGGGCGCGCAGACCCAGTACTTC.

In this sample, this clonotype turned up a few times. The gene calls are TRBV4-1 and TRBJ2-1; TRBD2 agrees at 9 bases. J was trimmed by 7 bases and V by 3 bases; bases with no gene match: 16. The germline V gene encodes CDR1 MGHRA and CDR2 YSYEKL. CDR3 length equals 18 residues. The CDR3 region is CASSHPSQSVAGENEQFF. The CDR3 DNA sequence: TGCGCCAGCAGCCATCCGTCACAAAGTGTAGCGGGAGAGAATGAGCAGTTCTTC.

This clonotype turned up a few times. The V call is TRBV12-3 or TRBV12-4, the J call TRBJ2-7; 7 bases are shared with TRBD1. V lost 6 bases to trimming and J lost 1 base; unmatched junction nucleotides: 6. This CDR3 contains 14 residues. The CDR3 here is CASSDRVQSYEQYF. CDR3 nucleotides: TGTGCCAGCAGCGACAGGGTTCAATCCTACGAGCAGTACTTC.

V is TRBV14 and J is TRBJ1-1, with D perhaps TRBD1 (5 bases). Germline assignment: CDR1 SGHDN and CDR2 FVKESK. The V end was cut by 1 base, the J end by 5 bases, with 8 bases between. The CDR3 length is 13 residues. CDR3 protein: CASSQVSGTEAFF. CDR3 in DNA: TGTGCCAGCAGCCAAGTTTCAGGGACTGAAGCTTTCTTT. Drawing the rest from reference TRBV14 and TRBJ1-1, the complete variable domain is EAGVTQFPSHSVIEKGQTVTLRCDPISGHDNLYWYRRVMGKEIKFLLHFVKESKQDESGMPNNRFLAERTGGTYSTLKVQPAELEDSGVYFCASSQVSGTEAFFGQGTRLTVV.

Regarding this clonotype: A single base separates this from a much larger clone, so it may be a read error. This chain connects TRBV11-2 to TRBJ1-5; 10 bases agree with TRBD1. J was trimmed by 5 bases and V by 3 bases; bases with no gene match: 1. The CDR3 is 14 amino acids. Germline V gene data show CDR1 as SGHAT and CDR2 as FQNNGV. The CDR3 spells CASSFGTGDQPQHF. CDR3 bases: TGTGCCAGCAGCTTCGGGACAGGGGATCAGCCCCAGCATTTT.